This TCR beta chain derives from a study of blood T cell repertoires in COVID-19. Study summary: Acute-phase and convalescent COVID-19 samples originated in the United States, Italy and Spain. T cells, B-cell-depleted T cells, or PBMCs supplied cDNA or gDNA.

Germline V gene data show CDR1 as SGHNT and CDR2 as YYREEE (reference sequence). V dropped 0 bases and J dropped 5 bases, with 14 bases sitting between them. This CDR3 has 15 residues. Sequencing used immunoSEQ multiplex PCR; TCRdb keeps in-frame clones, though not all of them. This sample has 200,000 to 250,000 clones, with 81% found just once. Participants were aged 18 to 89 years from approximately 23 US areas. Each recovered donor of Cohort 3 presented with two negative PCRs, clearance, or symptom resolution. The chain recombines TRBV5-4 with TRBJ1-1; a possible D gene is TRBD1 (5 bases). Sample: PBMCs or T cells enriched from blood (not recorded which). This clonotype was sampled from a middle-aged man who had recovered from COVID-19. The CDR3 sequence is CASSLVPTAGTEAFF. CDR3 coding DNA: TGTGCCAGCAGCTTGGTACCGACAGCGGGGACTGAAGCTTTCTTT.